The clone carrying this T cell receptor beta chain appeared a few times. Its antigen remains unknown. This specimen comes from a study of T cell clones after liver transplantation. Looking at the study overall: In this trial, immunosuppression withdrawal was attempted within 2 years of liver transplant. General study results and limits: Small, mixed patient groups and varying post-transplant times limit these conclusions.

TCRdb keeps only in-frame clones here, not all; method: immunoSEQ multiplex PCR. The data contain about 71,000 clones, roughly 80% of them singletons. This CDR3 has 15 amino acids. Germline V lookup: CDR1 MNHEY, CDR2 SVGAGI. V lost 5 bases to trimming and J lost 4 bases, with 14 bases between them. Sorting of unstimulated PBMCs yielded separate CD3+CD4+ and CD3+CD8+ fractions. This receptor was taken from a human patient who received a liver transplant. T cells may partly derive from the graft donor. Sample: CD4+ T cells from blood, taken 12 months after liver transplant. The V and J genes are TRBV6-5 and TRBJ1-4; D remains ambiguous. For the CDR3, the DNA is TGTGCCAGCAGTCGGTCGCCGGCCTTTAATGAAAAACTGTTTTTT. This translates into CASSRSPAFNEKLFF.